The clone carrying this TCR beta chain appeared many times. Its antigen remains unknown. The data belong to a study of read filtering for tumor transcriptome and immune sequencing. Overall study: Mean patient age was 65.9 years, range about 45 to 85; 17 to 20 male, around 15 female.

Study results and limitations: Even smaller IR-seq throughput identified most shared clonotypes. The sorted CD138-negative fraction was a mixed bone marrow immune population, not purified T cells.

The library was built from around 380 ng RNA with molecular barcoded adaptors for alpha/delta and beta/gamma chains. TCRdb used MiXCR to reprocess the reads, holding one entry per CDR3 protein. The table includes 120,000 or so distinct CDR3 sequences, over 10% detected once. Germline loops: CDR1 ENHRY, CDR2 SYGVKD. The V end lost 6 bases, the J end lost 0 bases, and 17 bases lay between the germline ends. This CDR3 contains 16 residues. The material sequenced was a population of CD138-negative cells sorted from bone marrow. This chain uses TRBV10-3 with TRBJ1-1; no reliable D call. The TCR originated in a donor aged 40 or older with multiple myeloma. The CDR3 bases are TGTGCCATCAGCCGGGGAGGCGCGGCCATGAACACTGAAGCTTTCTTT. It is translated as CAISRGGAAMNTEAFF.